Below are 25 T cell receptor beta chains sequenced from a single sample in a study of T cells in localized non-small cell lung cancer. TCRdb's copy holds only in-frame clones and misses some; the assay was immunoSEQ multiplex PCR. The table lists nearly 25,000 clones, 92% of them singletons, with 12% to 15% in the top ten. The sequencing here drew on peripheral blood, taken before any cancer treatment. Receptors were obtained from a man aged 35 to 70 with stage III squamous cell lung carcinoma.

This sequence joins TRBV7-2 and TRBJ1-4; TRBD1 aligns across 9 bases. The CDR3 covers 16 residues. Germline-derived CDR1 and CDR2 are SGHTA and FQGNSA. With 5 bases clipped from V and 5 bases from J, the junction kept 9 bases outside the gene matches. The CDR3 region is CASSPTGGGRNEKLFF. In DNA form, the CDR3 reads TGTGCCAGCAGCCCAACAGGGGGCGGTCGGAATGAAAAACTGTTTTTT.

The V call is TRBV27, the J call TRBJ2-5, with 8 bases that match TRBD2. This CDR3 comprises 16 residues. Germline V gives CDR1 MNHEY, CDR2 SMNVEV (reference sequence). V was pared by 6 bases and J by 1 base, with 10 bases of the junction left unmatched. In nucleotides, the CDR3 is TGTGCCAGCAGCCCAAGTAGCGGGGCCTTCCAAGAGACCCAGTACTTC. This gives the protein CASSPSSGAFQETQYF.

J is TRBJ1-2 and V is TRBV29-1; TRBD1 aligns across 12 bases. V shed 3 bases, J shed 8 bases, and the junction held 4 bases outside the gene matches. CDR3 length: 13 residues. CDR1 and CDR2 from the germline V gene are SQVTM and ANQGSEA. In nucleotides, the CDR3 is TGCAGCGTTGACGGGACAGGGGGCTTCGGCTACACCTTC. The encoded protein is CSVDGTGGFGYTF.

This sequence joins TRBV9 and TRBJ2-2; TRBD2 matches 8 bases. Looked up from germline, CDR1 is SGDLS and CDR2 is YYNGEE. This CDR3 is 16 amino acids long. After removal of 0 bases from V and 3 bases from J, the junction contained 4 bases not matched to a gene. The CDR3 bases are TGTGCCAGCAGCGTAGAGGGCGGGAGGTACACCGGGGAGCTGTTTTTT. It specifies CASSVEGGRYTGELFF.

The J gene is TRBJ2-3, the V gene TRBV5-4; tentative D call: TRBD2 (6 bases). The ends were cut back, 0 bases at V and 1 base at J, with 15 bases in the middle. Germline lookup yields CDR1 SGHNT and CDR2 YYREEE (reference sequence). CDR3 length equals 17 residues. CDR3 amino acids: CASSLAIPGAGTDTQYF. In DNA form, the CDR3 reads TGTGCCAGCAGCTTGGCGATCCCGGGAGCCGGCACAGATACGCAGTATTTT.

V gene TRBV15 combines with J gene TRBJ1-2, with D unresolved. Germline-derived CDR1 and CDR2 are LNHNV and YYDKDF (reference sequence). The germline V and J ends were trimmed by 1 base and 5 bases, with 14 bases remaining between them. This CDR3 is built from 15 residues. CDR3 sequence reads: CATSRGGPQGYGYTF. CDR3 bases: TGTGCCACCAGCAGAGGTGGGCCCCAAGGGTATGGCTACACCTTC.

Comment on this clone: This same CDR3 is encoded by further DNA sequences in the sample. The chain joins TRBV5-4 to TRBJ1-1; D is unresolved. The CDR3 sequence is 14 residues long. V was shortened by 0 bases and J by 0 bases, with 6 bases between the two germline ends. Per the germline V gene, CDR1 is SGHNT and CDR2 is YYREEE (reference sequence). For the CDR3, the DNA is TGTGCCAGCAGCTTGGTCGGCGTGAACACTGAAGCTTTCTTT. It codes for CASSLVGVNTEAFF.

This chain links TRBV11-2 with TRBJ1-1; D may be TRBD1 (5 bases). This CDR3 comprises 12 residues. Germline CDR1 reads SGHAT; CDR2 reads FQNNGV. V was cut by 0 bases and J by 10 bases, with 9 bases left in between. Here the CDR3 DNA reads TGTGCCAGCAGCTTAGATATAGGGGTAGCTTTCTTT. As protein: CASSLDIGVAFF.

This clone was seen just once. The rearrangement uses TRBV30 and TRBJ1-5, with D possibly TRBD1 on 6 matching bases. Trimming pared 0 bases from V and 9 bases from J, leaving 9 bases between. Germline-derived CDR1 and CDR2 are GTSNPN and SVGIG (reference sequence). The CDR3 runs to 12 residues. The CDR3: CAWSVPTGPQHF. The CDR3 DNA is TGTGCCTGGAGTGTACCGACAGGGCCCCAGCATTTT.

V usage is TRBV19 and J usage is TRBJ1-2, with 7 positions matching TRBD1. The trim removed 5 bases at V and 1 base at J, leaving 10 bases unmatched. The CDR3 covers 16 residues. CDR1 is LNHDA, CDR2 SQIVND, per germline (reference sequence). As DNA, the CDR3 is TGTGCCAGTAGTGCCCGGGACAGAAGGTTTAACTATGGCTACACCTTC. This sequence encodes CASSARDRRFNYGYTF.

The chain couples TRBV5-4 to TRBJ2-5; 7 bases fit TRBD2. Trimming cost V 4 bases and J 4 bases; bases outside gene matches: 7. Germline values: CDR1 SGHNT, CDR2 YYREEE (reference sequence). The CDR3 has 14 residues. CDR3 DNA: TGTGCCAGCAGCACTATATGGGGGGGAGAGACCCAGTACTTC. Its translation: CASSTIWGGETQYF.

This clone has just one count. The genes are TRBV4-2 and TRBJ2-7, with TRBD2 identical over 7 bases. The ends lost 1 base at V and 2 bases at J; junction bases unmatched: 11. This CDR3 is 17 amino acids long. Germline CDR1 reads LGHNA; CDR2 reads YNFKEQ. Here the CDR3 DNA reads TGTGCCAGCAGCCAAGGTGGCTTTGGGGGGGAACCCTACGAGCAGTACTTC. Translated, it gives CASSQGGFGGEPYEQYF.

The chain employs TRBV5-1 and TRBJ1-4; TRBD1 might be the D (5 bases). The ends were cut back, 0 bases at V and 8 bases at J, with 14 bases in the middle. CDR1 and CDR2 (germline): SGHRS, YFSETQ. The length of the CDR3 is 15 residues. For the CDR3, the DNA is TGCGCCAGCAGCTTGGGACGAGGGGTCGGGGAAAAACTGTTTTTT. It is translated as CASSLGRGVGEKLFF.

The chain links TRBV30 to TRBJ2-6; D is ambiguous. The CDR3 loop spans 15 amino acids. The V and J ends lost 4 bases and 0 bases respectively, with 10 bases between them. Germline loops: CDR1 GTSNPN, CDR2 SVGIG (reference sequence). CDR3 residues: CAWTLSRSGANVLTF. As DNA, the CDR3 is TGTGCCTGGACCCTCAGCCGCTCTGGGGCCAACGTCCTGACTTTC. Drawing the rest from reference TRBV30 and TRBJ2-6, the complete variable domain is SQTIHQWPATLVQPVGSPLSLECTVEGTSNPNLYWYRQAAGRGLQLLFYSVGIGQISSEVPQNLSASRPQDRQFILSSKKLLLSDSGFYLCAWTLSRSGANVLTFGAGSRLTVL.

The count of this clone is one. The J gene is TRBJ2-2, the V gene TRBV19; D may be TRBD1 (7 bases). The germline gives CDR1 LNHDA, CDR2 SQIVND (reference sequence). CDR3 length: 15 amino acids. V was pared by 3 bases and J by 4 bases, with 12 bases between. For the CDR3, the DNA is TGTGCCAGTAGTATTCGACAGGGAGGCACCGGGGAGCTGTTTTTT. It translates to CASSIRQGGTGELFF.

The chain is built from TRBV23-1 and TRBJ2-1; D gene ambiguous. TRBV23-1 is an ORF, with its function uncertain. This CDR3 comprises 16 residues. V gave up 3 bases and J gave up 0 bases, with 12 bases separating them. The DNA for the CDR3 is TGCGCCAGCAGTCATCAACAGTGGAGCTCCTACAATGAGCAGTTCTTC. It specifies CASSHQQWSSYNEQFF.

Comments on this clone: Sequence at one end of the junction differs from germline and may be a read error. The V and J genes are TRBV30 and TRBJ2-3, with D perhaps assigned TRBD1 or TRBD2 (6 bases each). The CDR3 runs to 11 residues. CDR1 and CDR2 from the germline V gene are GTSNPN and SVGIG (reference sequence). Here the CDR3 DNA reads TGTGCCTGGAGTGTAGGGGGGAGACTTTCTTTT. This gives the protein CAWSVGGRLSF.

The chain combines TRBV12-2 with TRBJ1-6; the table calls TRBD1, which could not be checked here. TRBV12-2 is classified as a pseudogene. This CDR3 has 18 residues. This chain's CDR3 is CASRASTDRVLYNSPLHF. In nucleotides, the CDR3 is TGTGCAAGTCGCGCCTCAACGGACAGGGTCCTTTATAATTCACCCCTCCACTTT.

This clone was recorded once. The J gene is TRBJ1-2, the V gene TRBV29-1; D remains ambiguous. This CDR3 spans 11 amino acids. Germline loops: CDR1 SQVTM, CDR2 ANQGSEA. V lost 1 base and J lost 4, with 4 bases in between. The CDR3 DNA sequence: TGCAGCGTTGAAGGCAGCTATGGCTACACCTTC. This codes for CSVEGSYGYTF.

The chain joins TRBV18 to TRBJ1-4; D gene unclear. Per the germline V gene, CDR1 is KGHSH and CDR2 is LQKENI. The CDR3 has 13 residues. V lost 5 bases and J lost 8, with 12 bases in between. CDR3 sequence: CASSANAYEKLFF. The CDR3, as DNA: TGTGCCAGCTCAGCGAACGCCTACGAAAAACTGTTTTTT.

V and J are TRBV2 and TRBJ2-3; D not resolved. Trimming shortened V by 5 bases and J by 0 bases, and 6 bases separated the two germline ends. Per germline, CDR1 SNHLY and CDR2 FYNNEI. The CDR3 is made up of 13 amino acids. The CDR3 protein is CASSSESTDTQYF. The CDR3, as DNA: TGTGCCAGCAGTTCGGAGAGCACAGATACGCAGTATTTT.

In its sample, this clone was seen a few times. The chain joins TRBV19 to TRBJ2-7, with TRBD1 identical over 9 bases. Germline CDR1 and CDR2: LNHDA and SQIVND (reference sequence). The junction had 5 bases not matched to a gene; V was cut back by 8 bases and J by 3 bases. The CDR3 runs 13 residues. The CDR3, as DNA: TGTGCCAGTTCCGGGACAGGGCGCTACGAGCAGTACTTC. It codes for CASSGTGRYEQYF.

This chain links TRBV7-6 with TRBJ1-3, with unresolved D. V was pared by 2 bases and J by 1 base, with 15 bases between. CDR3 length: 17 amino acids. Germline CDR1 and CDR2: SGHVS and FNYEAQ. The CDR3 loop is CASSLRSAPGSGNTIYF. The CDR3 region has the DNA TGTGCCAGCAGCTTAAGGTCAGCCCCGGGGTCTGGAAACACCATATATTTT.

The rearrangement joins TRBV6-4 to TRBJ2-7, with 10 bases lining up with TRBD1. J gave up 9 bases and V 3 bases, and 5 bases lay outside the gene matches. CDR3 length equals 13 residues. CDR1 is MRHNA, CDR2 SNTAGT, per germline. CDR3 bases: TGTGCCAGCAGTGAGGGACAGGGGTCAGTGCAGTACTTC. This codes for CASSEGQGSVQYF.

The CDR3 sequence is CASSSPSPGNTIYF. In DNA, the CDR3 is TGTGCCAGTAGTAGCCCTTCGCCTGGAAACACCATATATTTT. The chain has TRBV19 and TRBJ1-3; D is unclear. V gave up 4 bases and J gave up 2 bases, with 9 bases separating them. The germline V gene has CDR1 LNHDA and CDR2 SQIVND (reference sequence). The CDR3 extends over 14 amino acids.